A single sample is the source of the 12 T cell receptor beta chains below, sequenced in a study of blood T cell repertoires in COVID-19. Assay used: immunoSEQ multiplex PCR; TCRdb lists only in-frame clones, some missing. This sample has under 150,000 clones, with 80% found just once. The sample consisted of peripheral blood. The receptor set was obtained from a man aged 55 to 69 with active or convalescent COVID-19.

This clone has more than one count but fewer than ten. V gene TRBV10-3 combines with J gene TRBJ1-1; possible D gene TRBD1, 6 bases. In germline, CDR1 is ENHRY, CDR2 SYGVKD. The CDR3 totals 13 residues. Trimming cost V 10 bases and J 3 bases, with 15 bases left between them. The CDR3 coding sequence is TGTGCCACAACGAGACAGGAGCACACTGAAGCTTTCTTT. Translated, it gives CATTRQEHTEAFF.

The chain joins TRBV5-4 to TRBJ2-6; D is possibly TRBD1 (6 bases). Per germline, CDR1 SGHNT and CDR2 YYREEE (reference sequence). The CDR3 is made up of 17 amino acids. Trimming pared 0 bases from V and 0 bases from J, leaving 10 bases between. DNA of the CDR3: TGTGCCAGCAGCTTGGACAGGGTAGGCTCTGGGGCCAACGTCCTGACTTTC. Translation: CASSLDRVGSGANVLTF.

The chain uses TRBV5-4 and TRBJ1-2; 9 bases are a match to TRBD1. The CDR3 is made up of 14 amino acids. Germline V gives CDR1 SGHNT, CDR2 YYREEE (reference sequence). V lost 2 bases and J lost 6; bases outside the gene matches: 5. The CDR3 loop is CASSLQGALNGYTF. For the CDR3, the DNA is TGTGCCAGCAGCTTACAGGGGGCGCTGAATGGCTACACCTTC.

V is TRBV5-4 and J is TRBJ1-1; maybe TRBD1 (5 bases). The CDR3 consists of 15 residues. V was pared by 1 base and J by 0 bases, with 10 bases between. CDR1 is SGHNT, CDR2 YYREEE, per germline (reference sequence). CDR3 region: CASSLWGRVNTEAFF. CDR3 DNA: TGTGCCAGCAGCTTGTGGGGCAGGGTGAACACTGAAGCTTTCTTT.

The V and J genes are TRBV3-1 (or the pseudogene TRBV3-2) and TRBJ1-2; D remains ambiguous. Germline loops: CDR1 LGHDT, CDR2 YNNKEL (reference sequence). Trimming removed 4 bases at V and 0 bases at J, with 12 bases between. This CDR3 region has 15 residues. This CDR3 is CASSPTVISNYGYTF. For the CDR3, the DNA is TGTGCCAGCAGCCCTACAGTTATTTCTAACTATGGCTACACCTTC.

In nucleotides, the CDR3 is TGCGCCAGCAGCTTGGGCGGGAGCACCGAGCAGTACTTC. Protein: CASSLGGSTEQYF. The chain couples TRBV5-1 to TRBJ2-7, with 7 bases aligning to TRBD2. This CDR3 spans 13 amino acids. V lost 0 bases and J lost 6; bases outside the gene matches: 3. Germline CDR1 SGHRS, CDR2 YFSETQ.

This clone was picked up one time. The V call is TRBV19, the J call TRBJ2-5; 10 nucleotides align to TRBD1. The V and J ends lost 3 bases and 3 bases, in that order; junction bases with no gene match: 7. The CDR3 is made up of 16 amino acids. CDR1 and CDR2 (germline): LNHDA, SQIVND (reference sequence). CDR3 sequence reads: CASSIRTGGLKETQYF. In nucleotides, the CDR3 is TGTGCCAGTAGTATCCGGACAGGGGGGCTGAAAGAGACCCAGTACTTC.

V is TRBV12-3 or TRBV12-4 and J is TRBJ2-5, with 8 bases matching TRBD2. Losses at the gene ends were 6 bases for V and 6 bases for J; bases not matched to a gene: 6. This CDR3 has 13 amino acids. The DNA of the CDR3 is TGTGCCAGCAGCCCCGGGACTAGGCAGACCCAGTACTTC. It specifies CASSPGTRQTQYF.

The chain couples TRBV28 to TRBJ2-5, with D tentatively TRBD2 (5 bases). This CDR3 has 15 amino acids. V shed 0 bases and J shed 4 bases, with 12 bases lying between them. Germline V gene lookup returns CDR1 MDHEN and CDR2 SYDVKM. CDR3 residues: CASSLWTPGSETQYF. CDR3 DNA sequence: TGTGCCAGCAGTTTATGGACCCCGGGGTCAGAGACCCAGTACTTC.

This chain connects TRBV12-3 or TRBV12-4 to TRBJ2-7, with unresolved D. With 6 bases removed from V and 6 bases from J, the gap between germline ends came to 12 bases. The CDR3 has 12 amino acids. This chain's CDR3 is CASSFLGGEQYF. In DNA form, the CDR3 reads TGTGCCAGCAGCTTTCTCGGCGGCGAGCAGTACTTC.

The J gene is TRBJ2-7, the V gene TRBV5-5; D not certain. Trimming pared 4 bases from V and 0 bases from J, leaving 20 bases between. This CDR3 comprises 17 residues. Looked up from germline, CDR1 is SGHKS and CDR2 is YYEKEE (reference sequence). The CDR3: CASSADLGSKNSYEQYF. The CDR3 DNA follows: TGTGCCAGCAGCGCCGACCTGGGCAGCAAAAACTCCTACGAGCAGTACTTC. Full variable domain (missing parts from reference TRBV5-5 and TRBJ2-7): DAGVTQSPTHLIKTRGQQVTLRCSPISGHKSVSWYQQVLGQGPQFIFQYYEKEERGRGNFPDRFSARQFPNYSSELNVNALLLGDSALYLCASSADLGSKNSYEQYFGPGTRLTVT.

J is TRBJ1-2 and V is TRBV5-5, with unresolved D. The germline gives CDR1 SGHKS, CDR2 YYEKEE (reference sequence). This CDR3 contains 13 residues. V lost 0 bases, J lost 8 bases, and 11 bases lay in between. The CDR3 sequence: CASSLVVSDGYTF. The CDR3 bases are TGTGCCAGCAGCTTGGTTGTGAGCGACGGCTACACCTTC.